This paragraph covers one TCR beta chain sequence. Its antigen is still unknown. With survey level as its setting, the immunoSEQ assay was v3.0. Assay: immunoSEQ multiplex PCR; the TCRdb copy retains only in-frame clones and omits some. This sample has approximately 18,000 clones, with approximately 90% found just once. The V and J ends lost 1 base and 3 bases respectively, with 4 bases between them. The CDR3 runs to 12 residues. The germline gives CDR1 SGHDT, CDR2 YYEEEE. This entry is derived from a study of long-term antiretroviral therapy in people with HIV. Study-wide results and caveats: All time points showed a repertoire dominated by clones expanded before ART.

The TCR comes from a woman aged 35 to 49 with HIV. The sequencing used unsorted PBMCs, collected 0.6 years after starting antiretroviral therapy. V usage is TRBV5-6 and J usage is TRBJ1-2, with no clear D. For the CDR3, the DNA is TGTGCCAGCAGCTTGAATTACTATGGCTACACCTTC. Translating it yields CASSLNYYGYTF.